This entry lists 13 T cell receptor beta chains sequenced from one sample in a study of cytomegalovirus exposure and HLA in healthy donors. PCR primers comprised 60 Vbeta and 13 Jbeta primers. Method: immunoSEQ multiplex PCR; TCRdb's copy keeps in-frame clones and lacks some. Here the sample spans under 150,000 clones, 70% to 80% being singletons. Sequenced input: PBMCs. These receptors came from a woman aged 50 to 60 in good health and CMV-seronegative.

This chain links TRBV30 with TRBJ1-5; D is perhaps TRBD1 (6 bases). Germline V CDR1 and CDR2: GTSNPN, SVGIG (reference sequence). This CDR3 contains 15 residues. Trimming pared 2 bases from V and 0 bases from J, leaving 11 bases between. The CDR3 nucleotides read TGTGCCTGGAGTCTCACAGGGATTAGCAATCAGCCCCAGCATTTT. The encoded protein is CAWSLTGISNQPQHF.

V gene TRBV6-5 combines with J gene TRBJ1-2; tentatively, D is TRBD1 (6 bases). The V gene lost 5 bases and the J gene lost 1 base, with 14 bases spanning the gap. CDR1 MNHEY and CDR2 SVGAGI come from the germline V gene. The CDR3 length is 15 residues. CDR3 sequence reads: CASSPGTPDNYGYTF. CDR3 nucleotide sequence: TGTGCCAGCAGTCCGGGGACACCCGATAACTATGGCTACACCTTC.

The rearrangement uses TRBV28 and TRBJ2-7, with D maybe TRBD2 (6 bases). The DNA end is more similar to TRBJ2-5, so the J call may be wrong. This CDR3 is built from 14 residues. In germline, CDR1 is MDHEN, CDR2 SYDVKM. The DNA for the CDR3 is TGTGCCAGCAGTTCCAGGGCCCGGGAGGAGACCCAGTACTTC. This encodes CASSSRAREETQYF.

The chain employs TRBV5-4 and TRBJ1-1; TRBD1 might be the D (6 bases). The CDR3 is 13 residues long. V was shortened by 4 bases and J by 4 bases, with 11 bases between the two germline ends. The germline V gene encodes CDR1 SGHNT and CDR2 YYREEE (reference sequence). In nucleotides, the CDR3 is TGTGCCAGCAGCCAACAGGGTGGCACTGAAGCTTTCTTT. Translation gives CASSQQGGTEAFF.

V and J are TRBV19 and TRBJ2-7; 9 positions match TRBD1. Germline trimming cut 3 bases from V and 2 bases from J; bases unmatched to any gene: 5. CDR1 is LNHDA, CDR2 SQIVND, per germline (reference sequence). The CDR3 spans 15 residues. CDR3 sequence reads: CASSMGTGSAYEQYF. In nucleotides, the CDR3 is TGTGCCAGTAGTATGGGGACAGGGAGTGCCTACGAGCAGTACTTC.

The rearrangement links TRBV9 to TRBJ2-7, with a weak D call TRBD2 (5 bases). Trimming took off 1 base at V and 5 bases at J, with 16 bases between the two ends. Germline V gene data show CDR1 as SGDLS and CDR2 as YYNGEE. The CDR3 is 15 residues long. CDR3 loop: CASSVHARVENEQYF. The CDR3 DNA reads TGTGCCAGCAGCGTACATGCGCGGGTTGAGAACGAGCAGTACTTC. Variable domain in full (rest from reference TRBV9 and TRBJ2-7): DSGVTQTPKHLITATGQRVTLRCSPRSGDLSVYWYQQSLDQGLQFLIQYYNGEERAKGNILERFSAQQFPDLHSELNLSSLELGDSALYFCASSVHARVENEQYFGPGTRLTVT.

The chain combines TRBV28 with TRBJ2-1; 8 bases fit TRBD2. J gave up 9 bases and V 7 bases, and 14 bases lay outside the gene matches. The germline CDR1 and CDR2 sequences are MDHEN and SYDVKM. The CDR3 runs to 15 residues. As DNA, the CDR3 is TGTGCCAGCACCCTGGCGGGACTAGGGGTGGGTGAGCAGTTCTTC. It codes for CASTLAGLGVGEQFF.

The chain couples TRBV7-6 to TRBJ1-5, with D maybe TRBD1 (6 bases). With 0 bases removed from V and 0 bases from J, the gap between germline ends came to 12 bases. Germline-derived CDR1 and CDR2 are SGHVS and FNYEAQ. The CDR3 length is 17 residues. The CDR3 spells CASSLAPDSYSNQPQHF. The CDR3, as DNA: TGTGCCAGCAGCTTAGCGCCGGACAGTTATAGCAATCAGCCCCAGCATTTT.

This clone is categorized as medium-sized. The chain uses TRBV30 and TRBJ1-5; D ambiguous. V lost 4 bases and J 9 bases, leaving 19 bases between the germline ends. CDR1 and CDR2 from the germline V gene are GTSNPN and SVGIG (reference sequence). The CDR3 totals 14 residues. The CDR3 loop reads CAWTLEGLGWPQHF. As DNA, the CDR3 is TGTGCCTGGACCTTGGAGGGATTGGGTTGGCCCCAGCATTTT.

The chain links TRBV6-5 to TRBJ2-1; a weak D match, TRBD2 (6 bases). The CDR3 length is 15 residues. Per the germline V gene, CDR1 is MNHEY and CDR2 is SVGAGI. Trimming left V 6 bases short and J 8 bases short, with 20 bases between. The CDR3: CASSSYNGEADEQFF. The CDR3 region has the DNA TGTGCCAGCAGCTCCTACAACGGGGAGGCGGATGAGCAGTTCTTC.

This clone was picked up a small number of times. The chain carries TRBV19 and TRBJ2-1, with 8 bases fitting TRBD2. Looked up from germline, CDR1 is LNHDA and CDR2 is SQIVND (reference sequence). The CDR3 has 16 amino acids. After removal of 8 bases from V and 2 bases from J, the junction contained 11 bases not matched to a gene. The CDR3 protein is CASETTTSGPYNEQFF. The CDR3 region has the DNA TGTGCCAGTGAAACGACAACTAGCGGCCCCTACAATGAGCAGTTCTTC. The full variable domain, its missing parts supplied by reference TRBV19 and TRBJ2-1, is DGGITQSPKYLFRKEGQNVTLSCEQNLNHDAMYWYRQDPGQGLRLIYYSQIVNDFQKGDIAEGYSVSREKKESFPLTVTSAQKNPTAFYLCASETTTSGPYNEQFFGPGTRLTVL.

This clone was observed a single time. The chain combines TRBV4-3 with TRBJ2-1, with a possible D match to TRBD2 (5 bases). The germline V gene has CDR1 LGHNA and CDR2 YSLEER. The CDR3 runs to 14 residues. The V and J ends lost 6 bases and 6 bases respectively, with 15 bases between them. The CDR3 protein is CASSRQLGGNEQFF. DNA for the CDR3: TGCGCCAGCAGTCGACAACTAGGAGGCAATGAGCAGTTCTTC.

This rearrangement joins TRBV6-6 to TRBJ2-7; 7 nucleotides match TRBD2. V shed 11 bases, J shed 2 bases, and the junction held 6 bases outside the gene matches. The length of the CDR3 is 12 residues. Germline values: CDR1 MNHNY, CDR2 SVGAGI (reference sequence). The CDR3 DNA sequence: TGTGCCCGCTTGGGAGGGGCCTACGAGCAGTACGTC. Residues: CARLGGAYEQYV.